This TCR beta chain was sequenced for a study of cytomegalovirus exposure and HLA in healthy donors. Regarding the study as a whole: In terms of immune exposure information, only CMV serostatus was available. The authors judged a highly shared variant cluster likely a sequencing artifact. Prediction of most subjects' HLA-A and HLA-B alleles by TCR beta sequences was reportedly accurate.

A note on this clone: Its antigen is as yet unknown.

PCR used 60 Vbeta primers and 13 Jbeta primers. The protocol was immunoSEQ multiplex PCR, while the TCRdb copy is restricted to in-frame clones and leaves out a portion. The data show about 220,000 clones, 82% seen once. CDR3 length equals 17 residues. Germline V gene lookup returns CDR1 SGHDT and CDR2 YYEEEE. Deletions cut 4 bases from V and 8 bases from J, with 24 bases between. The chain carries TRBV5-6 and TRBJ1-4; D perhaps matches TRBD1 (6 bases). The sequence derives from a man aged 35-49 years in good health and CMV-seropositive. The sample comprised PBMCs. The CDR3 reads CASSLQGKTSDREKLFF. For the CDR3, the DNA is TGTGCCAGCAGCCTACAGGGTAAAACCTCCGATCGGGAAAAACTGTTTTTT.